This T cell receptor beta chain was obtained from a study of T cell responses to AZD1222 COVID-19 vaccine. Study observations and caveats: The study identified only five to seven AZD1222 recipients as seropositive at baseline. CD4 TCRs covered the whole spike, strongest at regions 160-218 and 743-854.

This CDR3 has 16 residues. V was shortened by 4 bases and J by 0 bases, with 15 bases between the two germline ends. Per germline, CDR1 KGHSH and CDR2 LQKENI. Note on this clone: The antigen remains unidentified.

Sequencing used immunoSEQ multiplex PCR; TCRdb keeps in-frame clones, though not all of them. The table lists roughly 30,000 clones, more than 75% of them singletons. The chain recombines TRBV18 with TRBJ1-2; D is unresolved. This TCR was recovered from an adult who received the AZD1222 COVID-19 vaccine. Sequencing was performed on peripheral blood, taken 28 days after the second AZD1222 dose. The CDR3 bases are TGTGCCAGCTCACGAGAGGCGGGCCACACTAACTATGGCTACACCTTC. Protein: CASSREAGHTNYGYTF.